This T cell receptor (beta chain) came from a study of control samples from healthy donors and cancer patients. The assay was immunoSEQ multiplex PCR, and TCRdb's table has in-frame clones only and misses some. The sample lists 100,000 to 150,000 clones, roughly 90% occurring once. This TCR was recovered from a man between 18 and 35 years old in good health. Sequencing used blood.

The CDR3: CASSLSGGGDEQFF. CDR3 in DNA: TGTGCCAGCAGCTTATCCGGGGGCGGGGATGAGCAGTTCTTC. The chain recombines TRBV7-3 with TRBJ2-1, with D perhaps TRBD1 or TRBD2 (6 bases each). Germline CDR1 reads SGHTA; CDR2 reads FQGTGA. The V and J ends lost 2 bases and 8 bases respectively, with 13 bases between them. The CDR3 loop spans 14 amino acids.